Listed below are T cell receptor beta chains from one sample, sequenced in a study of OX40 agonist ivuxolimab in advanced cancers. Generated by immunoSEQ multiplex PCR, the TCRdb table keeps only in-frame clones and is missing some. The data contain over 100,000 clones, 90% to 95% of them singletons. The sample was CD4+ or CD8+ T cells sorted from blood, taken in a trial of the OX40 agonist ivuxolimab. The receptors come from an adult with an advanced solid tumor such as melanoma, head and neck, liver or kidney cancer. Each CDR3 is given with its conserved first and last residue. Size tells how often a clone was seen (once, few, many) or the class of an expanded clone, and some rows leave it out.

cdr3_aa j_call clone_size v_call
CASSFGGGYQETQYF TRBJ2-5 - TRBV7-8
CASSSQTGPTTEAFF TRBJ1-1 - TRBV7-2
CASSFGSPDTQYF TRBJ2-3 - TRBV7-2
CASSSVRETQYF TRBJ2-5 - TRBV7-2
CASSLEKWETQYF TRBJ2-5 - TRBV11-2
CASSLRQGGNQPQHF TRBJ1-5 - TRBV11-2
CASSLEATSGWNEQFF TRBJ2-1 - TRBV5-6
CASSRLAGDRPVEQYF TRBJ2-7 - TRBV19
CASSYSGAGYTF TRBJ1-2 - TRBV6-5
CASWRNTMNTEAFF TRBJ1-1 - TRBV6-5
CASFPGRPLRDTEAFF TRBJ1-1 - TRBV19
CASSLPGASEQYF TRBJ2-7 - TRBV27
CASSQTGIKETQYF TRBJ2-5 - TRBV5-1
CASGSDSNTEAFF TRBJ1-1 - TRBV12-5
CASRPTGTGSTDTQYF TRBJ2-3 - TRBV19
CASSRPGQSLYGYTF TRBJ1-2 - TRBV28
CASSSRQGAPRNQPQHF TRBJ1-5 - TRBV19
CASSLRRESNEQYF TRBJ2-7 - TRBV28
CASSFGQGSPYTQYF TRBJ2-3 - TRBV7-2
CASSQDSDSMNTEAFF TRBJ1-1 - TRBV4-2
CASSVSYGYTF TRBJ1-2 - TRBV28
CATSSRGLRYEQYF TRBJ2-7 once TRBV15
CASSLAPIATNTEAFF TRBJ1-1 few TRBV7-9
CASSTQGTRGTEAFF TRBJ1-1 - TRBV5-6
CASSLENTKTYEQYF TRBJ2-7 - TRBV5-5
CASSPGQTYEQYF - - TRBV18
CASSTNRGGDQPQHF TRBJ1-5 - TRBV19
CASSRSTDTQYF TRBJ2-3 - TRBV28
CASSEQGPLHLPYEQYF TRBJ2-7 - TRBV6-1
CASSLYGTTITDTQYF TRBJ2-3 - TRBV6-6
CASSFRGARISVLLF TRBJ1-1 - TRBV5-1
CASRLAGFTGELFF TRBJ2-2 - TRBV6-5
CASSLTPGAGNSPLHF TRBJ1-6 - TRBV5-5
CASSVTGGNTEAFF TRBJ1-1 - TRBV9
CASSEFGGGRAADEQFF TRBJ2-1 - TRBV25-1
CASSETGLYEQYF TRBJ2-7 once TRBV9
CASSYSRLSYEQYF TRBJ2-7 - TRBV6-5
CASGLRLITDTQYF TRBJ2-3 few TRBV28
CASSPAGGLTEAFF TRBJ1-1 once TRBV18
CASSSGGDYGYTF TRBJ1-2 - TRBV28
CASSPGTGATNEKLFF TRBJ1-4 - TRBV6-6
CASSPRRGNTEAFF TRBJ1-1 - TRBV18
CASSYAGGNEKLFF TRBJ1-4 - TRBV4-2
CASSLGSGRHYGYTF TRBJ1-2 - TRBV5-8
CATSRSRGKADTQYF TRBJ2-3 - TRBV15
CASNVDTQYF TRBJ2-3 - TRBV6-1
CASSYSTRGTGELFF TRBJ2-2 - TRBV6-5
CASSVGLAAQETQYF TRBJ2-5 - TRBV9
CASSEGGQGLGQPQHF TRBJ1-5 - TRBV6-1
CASSYNSGGRNTEAFF TRBJ1-1 - TRBV6-5
CARRDGRTSGRGTDTQYF TRBJ2-3 - TRBV21-1
CASSLWSAIEQYF TRBJ2-7 few TRBV28
CASSLVSAGGINEQFF TRBJ2-1 - TRBV11-2
CASSPPWATGAYNEQFF TRBJ2-1 - TRBV18